This T cell receptor (beta chain) originates from a study of T cell responses to AZD1222 COVID-19 vaccine. Findings and limits, study-wide: Females made up more of the donors, who were largely white British, and clonal diversity may have come out too low.

V lost 0 bases and J lost 7, with 14 bases in between. The CDR3 extends over 15 amino acids. Germline-derived CDR1 and CDR2 are LGHDT and YNNKEL (reference sequence). Concerning this clone itself: As yet, its antigen is unknown.

Sequencing used immunoSEQ multiplex PCR; TCRdb keeps in-frame clones, though not all of them. This repertoire shows some 94,000 clones, about 92% found once; its top ten account for 10% to 15%. The gene calls are TRBV3-1 (or the pseudogene TRBV3-2) and TRBJ2-3; D possibly matches TRBD1 or TRBD2 (5 bases each). This receptor was obtained from an adult in good health. Sequenced material: peripheral blood, taken on day 0 of AZD1222 vaccination. The chain's CDR3 is CASSQDLWGYNTQYF. The CDR3 bases are TGTGCCAGCAGCCAAGATCTTTGGGGGTATAATACGCAGTATTTT.